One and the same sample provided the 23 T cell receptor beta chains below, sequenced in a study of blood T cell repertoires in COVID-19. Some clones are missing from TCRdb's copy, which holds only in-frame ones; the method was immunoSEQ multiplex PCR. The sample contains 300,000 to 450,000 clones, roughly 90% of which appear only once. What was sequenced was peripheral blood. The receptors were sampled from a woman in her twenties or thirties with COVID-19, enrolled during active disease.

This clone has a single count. The CDR3 protein is CASSWERDYEQYV. CDR3 bases: TGTGCCAGCAGTTGGGAGCGGGACTACGAGCAGTACGTC. The V gene is TRBV6-2 or TRBV6-3, the J gene TRBJ2-7, with 7 positions matching TRBD2. The germline CDR1 and CDR2 sequences are MNHEY and SVGEGT. With V trimmed by 4 bases and J by 3 bases, 3 bases remained unmatched. The CDR3 extends over 13 amino acids.

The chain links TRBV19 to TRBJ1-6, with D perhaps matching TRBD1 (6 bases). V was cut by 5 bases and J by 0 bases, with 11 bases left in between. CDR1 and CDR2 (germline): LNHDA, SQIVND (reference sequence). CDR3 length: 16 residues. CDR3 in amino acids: CASSADRSSYNSPLHF. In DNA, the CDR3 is TGTGCCAGTAGTGCCGACAGGAGCTCCTATAATTCACCCCTCCACTTT.

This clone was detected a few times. Here the CDR3 DNA reads TGTGCCATCAGCCCACTAGACTCAGATACGCAGTATTTT. This encodes CAISPLDSDTQYF. The chain links TRBV10-3 to TRBJ2-3; D is perhaps TRBD2 (5 bases). This CDR3 contains 13 residues. Germline V gene data show CDR1 as ENHRY and CDR2 as SYGVKD. The V end was cut by 6 bases, the J end by 4 bases, with 11 bases between.

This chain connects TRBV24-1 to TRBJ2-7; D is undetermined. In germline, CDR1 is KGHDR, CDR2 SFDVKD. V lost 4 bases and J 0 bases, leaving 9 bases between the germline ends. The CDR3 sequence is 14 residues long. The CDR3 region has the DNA TGTGCCACCAGTGACCGAACGAGCTCCTACGAGCAGTACTTC. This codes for CATSDRTSSYEQYF.

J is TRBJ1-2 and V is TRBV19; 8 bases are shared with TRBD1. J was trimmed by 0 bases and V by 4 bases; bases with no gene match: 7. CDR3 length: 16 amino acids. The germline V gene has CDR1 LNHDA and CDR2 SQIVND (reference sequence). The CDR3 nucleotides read TGTGCCAGTAGTACCGGACAGGGCGAAACTAACTATGGCTACACCTTC. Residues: CASSTGQGETNYGYTF.

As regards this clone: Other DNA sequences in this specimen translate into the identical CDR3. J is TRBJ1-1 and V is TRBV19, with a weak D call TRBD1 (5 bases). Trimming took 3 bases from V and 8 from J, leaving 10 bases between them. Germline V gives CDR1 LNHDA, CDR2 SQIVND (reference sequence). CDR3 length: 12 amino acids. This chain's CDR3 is CASSIRSGEAFF. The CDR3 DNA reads TGTGCCAGTAGTATCCGGTCAGGGGAAGCTTTCTTT.

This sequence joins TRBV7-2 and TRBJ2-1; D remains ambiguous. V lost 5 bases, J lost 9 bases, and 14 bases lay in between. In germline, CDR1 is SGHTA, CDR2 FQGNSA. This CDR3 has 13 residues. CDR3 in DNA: TGTGCCAGCAGCCCGGGTCTTACGGGTGAGCAGTTCTTC. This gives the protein CASSPGLTGEQFF.

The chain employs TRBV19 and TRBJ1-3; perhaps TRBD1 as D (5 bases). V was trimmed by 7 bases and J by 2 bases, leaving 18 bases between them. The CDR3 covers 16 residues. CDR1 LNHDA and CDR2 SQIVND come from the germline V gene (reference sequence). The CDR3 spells CASNPRRGSAGNTIYF. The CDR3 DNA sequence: TGTGCCAGTAACCCAAGAAGGGGATCTGCTGGAAACACCATATATTTT. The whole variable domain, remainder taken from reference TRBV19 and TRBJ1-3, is DGGITQSPKYLFRKEGQNVTLSCEQNLNHDAMYWYRQDPGQGLRLIYYSQIVNDFQKGDIAEGYSVSREKKESFPLTVTSAQKNPTAFYLCASNPRRGSAGNTIYFGEGSWLTVV.

CDR3 protein: CASSQEGGSFNYGYTF. CDR3 coding DNA: TGTGCCAGCAGCCAAGAAGGAGGCTCCTTTAACTATGGCTACACCTTC. The chain uses TRBV3-1 (or the pseudogene TRBV3-2) and TRBJ1-2; D unresolved. Trimming took off 0 bases at V and 1 base at J, with 12 bases between the two ends. Germline CDR1 reads LGHDT; CDR2 reads YNNKEL (reference sequence). The CDR3 runs 16 residues.

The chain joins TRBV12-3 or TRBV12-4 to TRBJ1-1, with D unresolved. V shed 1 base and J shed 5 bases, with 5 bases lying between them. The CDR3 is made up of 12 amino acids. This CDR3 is CASSLEPTEAFF. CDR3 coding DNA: TGTGCCAGCAGTTTAGAGCCGACTGAAGCTTTCTTT.

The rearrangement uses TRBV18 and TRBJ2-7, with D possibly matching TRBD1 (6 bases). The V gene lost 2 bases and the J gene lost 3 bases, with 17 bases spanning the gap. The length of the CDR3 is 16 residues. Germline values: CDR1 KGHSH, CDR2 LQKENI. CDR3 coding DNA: TGTGCCAGCTCACCATACACCGGGACAAGCTTCTACGAGCAGTACGTC. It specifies CASSPYTGTSFYEQYV.

CDR3 in DNA: TGTGCCAGCAGTCCCGAGCCAGGCTATGGCTACACCTTC. Its translation is CASSPEPGYGYTF. The chain uses TRBV12-1 and TRBJ1-2; the table assigns TRBD1, which was not confirmed against the DNA. TRBV12-1 represents a pseudogene. The CDR3 sequence is 13 residues long.

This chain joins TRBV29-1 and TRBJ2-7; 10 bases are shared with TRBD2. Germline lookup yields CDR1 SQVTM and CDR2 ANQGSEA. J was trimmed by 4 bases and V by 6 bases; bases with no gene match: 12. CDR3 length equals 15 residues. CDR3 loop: CSVGGRTSGLYEQYF. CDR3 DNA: TGCAGCGTGGGGGGGAGGACTAGCGGACTATACGAGCAGTACTTC.

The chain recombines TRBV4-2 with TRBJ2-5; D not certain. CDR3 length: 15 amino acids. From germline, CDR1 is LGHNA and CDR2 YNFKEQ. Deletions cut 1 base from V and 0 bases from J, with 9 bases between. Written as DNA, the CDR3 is TGTGCCAGCAGCCAAGGCAGTCCGTACCAAGAGACCCAGTACTTC. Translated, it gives CASSQGSPYQETQYF.

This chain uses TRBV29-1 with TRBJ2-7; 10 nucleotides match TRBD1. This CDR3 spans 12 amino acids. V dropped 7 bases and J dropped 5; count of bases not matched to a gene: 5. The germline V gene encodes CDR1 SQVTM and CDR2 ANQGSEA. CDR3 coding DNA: TGCAGCGCCGCGACAGGGGGCAACGAGCAGTACTTC. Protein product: CSAATGGNEQYF.

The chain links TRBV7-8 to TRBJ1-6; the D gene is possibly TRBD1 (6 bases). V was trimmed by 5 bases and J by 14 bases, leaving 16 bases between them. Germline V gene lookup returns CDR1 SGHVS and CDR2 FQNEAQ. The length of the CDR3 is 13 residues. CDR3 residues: CASSPRDKHTLHF. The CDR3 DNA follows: TGTGCCAGCAGCCCAAGGGACAAACACACCCTCCACTTT.

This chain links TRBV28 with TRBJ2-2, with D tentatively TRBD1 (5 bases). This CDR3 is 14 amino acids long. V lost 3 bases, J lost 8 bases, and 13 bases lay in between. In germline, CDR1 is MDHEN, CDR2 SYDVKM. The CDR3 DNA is TGTGCCAGCAGTTTTTGGACACAAGAGGGGGAGCTGTTTTTT. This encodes CASSFWTQEGELFF.

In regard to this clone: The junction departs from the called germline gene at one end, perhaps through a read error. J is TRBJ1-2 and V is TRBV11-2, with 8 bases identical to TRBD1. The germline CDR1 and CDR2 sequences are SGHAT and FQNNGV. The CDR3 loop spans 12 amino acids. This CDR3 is CASSLDLGTGRF. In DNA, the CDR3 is TGTGCCAGCAGCTTAGATCTTGGGACAGGAAGATTC.

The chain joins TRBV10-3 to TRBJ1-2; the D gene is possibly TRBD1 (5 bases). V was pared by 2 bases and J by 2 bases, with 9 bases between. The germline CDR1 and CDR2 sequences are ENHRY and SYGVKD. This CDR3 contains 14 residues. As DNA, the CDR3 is TGTGCCATCAGTGAGCGGGGGGGGAACTATGGCTACACCTTC. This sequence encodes CAISERGGNYGYTF.

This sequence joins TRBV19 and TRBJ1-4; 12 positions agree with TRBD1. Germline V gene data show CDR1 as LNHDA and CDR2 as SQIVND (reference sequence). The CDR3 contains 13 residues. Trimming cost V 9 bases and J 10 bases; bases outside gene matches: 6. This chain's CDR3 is CASSGTGGGKLFF. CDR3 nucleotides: TGTGCCAGCAGCGGGACAGGGGGCGGAAAACTGTTTTTT.

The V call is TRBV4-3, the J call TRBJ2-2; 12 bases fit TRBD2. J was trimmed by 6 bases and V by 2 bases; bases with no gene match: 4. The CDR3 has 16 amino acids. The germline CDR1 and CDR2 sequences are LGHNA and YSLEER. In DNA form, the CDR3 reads TGCGCCAGCAGCCAACCTAGCGGGAGGGCCCCCGGGGAGCTGTTTTTT. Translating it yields CASSQPSGRAPGELFF.

The CDR3 DNA sequence: TGTGCCACCAGCAGGACAGGGTCGGTTGAAAAACTGTTTTTT. Protein: CATSRTGSVEKLFF. The chain links TRBV15 to TRBJ1-4; TRBD1 agrees at 7 bases. Germline loops: CDR1 LNHNV, CDR2 YYDKDF (reference sequence). There are 14 residues in the CDR3. The junction had 5 bases not matched to a gene; V was cut back by 3 bases and J by 7 bases.

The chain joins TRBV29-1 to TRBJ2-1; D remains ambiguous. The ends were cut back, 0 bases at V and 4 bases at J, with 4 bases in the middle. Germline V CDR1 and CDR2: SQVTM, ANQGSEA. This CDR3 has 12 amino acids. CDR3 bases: TGCAGCGTTGAAGATCCGTACAATGAGCAGTTCTTC. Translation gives CSVEDPYNEQFF.